This passage covers 29 T cell receptor beta chains from one sample sequenced in a study of OX40 agonist ivuxolimab in advanced cancers. The method was immunoSEQ multiplex PCR; TCRdb's version includes in-frame clones alone and lacks a portion of them. The repertoire has 20,000 to 30,000 clones, 80% to 90% of them found once; the top ten carry approximately 20%. Material: CD4+ or CD8+ T cells sorted from blood, obtained in a trial of the OX40 agonist ivuxolimab. These receptor sequences come from an adult with an advanced solid tumor such as melanoma, head and neck, liver or kidney cancer.

J is TRBJ2-2 and V is TRBV11-2; no definite D call. The CDR3 is 12 residues long. The V and J ends lost 5 bases and 2 bases respectively, with 3 bases between them. Looked up from germline, CDR1 is SGHAT and CDR2 is FQNNGV. The CDR3 coding sequence is TGTGCCAGCAGCCCCAACACCGGGGAGCTGTTTTTT. It specifies CASSPNTGELFF.

The gene calls are TRBV9 and TRBJ1-1, with unresolved D. V lost 3 bases, J lost 1 base, and 10 bases lay in between. Germline CDR1 and CDR2: SGDLS and YYNGEE. The length of the CDR3 is 14 residues. The CDR3 reads CASSAGRKNTEAFF. In DNA, the CDR3 is TGTGCCAGCAGCGCCGGACGGAAGAACACTGAAGCTTTCTTT.

This clone was observed once. This rearrangement joins TRBV19 to TRBJ1-1; 8 bases align to TRBD1. V gave up 2 bases and J gave up 4 bases; unmatched junction bases: 6. The CDR3 extends over 15 amino acids. Germline V gene data show CDR1 as LNHDA and CDR2 as SQIVND (reference sequence). The CDR3, as DNA: TGTGCCAGTAGTATAACAGGGGGAGTTGGCACTGAAGCTTTCTTT. Translated, it gives CASSITGGVGTEAFF.

The chain has TRBV11-2 and TRBJ2-5; D is perhaps TRBD2 (6 bases). Germline lookup yields CDR1 SGHAT and CDR2 FQNNGV. V lost 5 bases to trimming and J lost 2 bases, with 15 bases between them. The CDR3 covers 15 residues. CDR3 nucleotide sequence: TGTGCCAGCAGCCGGGGTGCAGGGAGGCAAGAGACCCAGTACTTC. Protein product: CASSRGAGRQETQYF.

The chain recombines TRBV28 with TRBJ2-3, with 10 nucleotides matching TRBD2. V gave up 5 bases and J gave up 1 base; unmatched junction bases: 6. The CDR3 has 16 amino acids. CDR1 and CDR2 from the germline V gene are MDHEN and SYDVKM. The chain's CDR3 is CASSTLAGGGTDTQYF. Here the CDR3 DNA reads TGTGCCAGCAGTACATTAGCGGGAGGTGGCACAGATACGCAGTATTTT.

The rearrangement joins TRBV20-1 to TRBJ2-5; the D gene is possibly TRBD1 (6 bases). With 6 bases removed from V and 5 bases from J, the gap between germline ends came to 10 bases. The CDR3 contains 11 residues. Germline CDR1 is DFQATT and CDR2 is SNEGSKA (reference sequence). CDR3 residues: CSAGQWETQYF. CDR3 DNA sequence: TGCAGTGCAGGACAGTGGGAGACCCAGTACTTC.

The chain has TRBV6-5 and TRBJ1-5, with D perhaps TRBD1 (6 bases). CDR3 size: 15 residues. Trimming shortened V by 5 bases and J by 4 bases, and 15 bases separated the two germline ends. CDR1 and CDR2 from the germline V gene are MNHEY and SVGAGI. For the CDR3, the DNA is TGTGCCAGCAGTCAGGACAGCCGCGAGAATCAGCCCCAGCATTTT. This sequence encodes CASSQDSRENQPQHF.

The CDR3 nucleotides are TGTGCCAGCAGCTTATTCGGGGTGGACATAGCCAAAAACATTCAGTACTTC. Translating gives CASSLFGVDIAKNIQYF. This sequence joins TRBV7-2 and TRBJ2-4; D is tentatively TRBD1 or TRBD2 (5 bases each). CDR1 is SGHTA and CDR2 is FQGNSA in the germline V gene. The length of the CDR3 is 17 residues. The V and J ends lost 2 bases and 0 bases respectively, with 14 bases between them. Drawing the rest from reference TRBV7-2 and TRBJ2-4, the complete variable domain is GAGVSQSPSNKVTEKGKDVELRCDPISGHTALYWYRQSLGQGLEFLIYFQGNSAPDKSGLPSDRFSAERTGGSVSTLTIQRTQQEDSAVYLCASSLFGVDIAKNIQYFGAGTRLSVL.

In its sample, this clone was seen a few times. V and J are TRBV30 and TRBJ1-2; D remains ambiguous. Germline V gene sequence: CDR1 GTSNPN, CDR2 SVGIG (reference sequence). The V and J ends lost 5 bases and 0 bases respectively, with 19 bases between them. The CDR3 contains 16 residues. CDR3 in amino acids: CAWGAWRFSSNYGYTF. The CDR3 bases are TGTGCCTGGGGAGCGTGGAGGTTCTCGTCTAACTATGGCTACACCTTC.

V is TRBV7-9 and J is TRBJ2-7; D is ambiguous. The CDR3 length is 13 residues. The germline V gene has CDR1 SEHNR and CDR2 FQNEAQ (reference sequence). Trimming pared 2 bases from V and 3 bases from J, leaving 8 bases between. CDR3 DNA sequence: TGTGCCAGCAGCTTAAGAGACAACTACGAGCAGTACTTC. Protein sequence: CASSLRDNYEQYF.

V and J are TRBV27 and TRBJ1-5; D uncertain. Germline V gives CDR1 MNHEY, CDR2 SMNVEV (reference sequence). This CDR3 spans 14 amino acids. V shed 7 bases and J shed 5 bases, with 15 bases lying between them. CDR3: CASTSAVGYQPQHF. The CDR3 DNA reads TGTGCCAGCACCTCCGCGGTAGGGTATCAGCCCCAGCATTTT.

This clone was detected once. This chain uses TRBV14 with TRBJ1-4, with TRBD1 matching over 7 bases. Germline trimming cut 1 base from V and 7 bases from J; bases unmatched to any gene: 6. The CDR3 extends over 15 amino acids. Germline loops: CDR1 SGHDN, CDR2 FVKESK. CDR3 protein: CASSQVHRGFEKLFF. The CDR3 nucleotides are TGTGCCAGCAGCCAAGTTCACAGGGGCTTTGAAAAACTGTTTTTT.

This rearrangement joins TRBV7-2 to TRBJ1-2; D is uncertain. Germline V gives CDR1 SGHTA, CDR2 FQGNSA. The CDR3 consists of 16 residues. V dropped 8 bases and J dropped 1 base, with 20 bases sitting between them. DNA of the CDR3: TGTGCCAGCTTAATAGGACCCGGTGCGTTTAACTATGGCTACACCTTC. It specifies CASLIGPGAFNYGYTF.

The chain couples TRBV7-9 to TRBJ2-7; a possible D gene is TRBD1 (7 bases). The V and J ends lost 3 bases and 2 bases respectively, with 26 bases between them. CDR3 length: 19 residues. Germline V CDR1 and CDR2: SEHNR, FQNEAQ (reference sequence). This CDR3 reads CASSLGVEGAIVWTYEQYF. The CDR3 DNA reads TGTGCCAGCAGCTTGGGAGTGGAGGGGGCGATTGTATGGACCTACGAGCAGTACTTC.

V and J are TRBV5-1 and TRBJ2-1; D uncertain. Germline-derived CDR1 and CDR2 are SGHRS and YFSETQ. Trimming pared 0 bases from V and 0 bases from J, leaving 10 bases between. The length of the CDR3 is 16 residues. This CDR3 is CASSLASASSYNEQFF. In DNA form, the CDR3 reads TGCGCCAGCAGCTTGGCGAGCGCCAGCTCCTACAATGAGCAGTTCTTC. Filled out from reference TRBV5-1 and TRBJ2-1, the complete variable domain reads KAGVTQTPRYLIKTRGQQVTLSCSPISGHRSVSWYQQTPGQGLQFLFEYFSETQRNKGNFPGRFSGRQFSNSRSEMNVSTLELGDSALYLCASSLASASSYNEQFFGPGTRLTVL.

V is TRBV11-2 and J is TRBJ2-7; D tentatively reads TRBD1 or TRBD2 (6 bases each). The ends were cut back, 0 bases at V and 1 base at J, with 16 bases in the middle. Germline V gene lookup returns CDR1 SGHAT and CDR2 FQNNGV. The CDR3 is 17 amino acids. The CDR3 sequence is CASSLERVGGLSYEQYF. In DNA form, the CDR3 reads TGTGCCAGCAGCTTAGAACGTGTGGGGGGCCTTTCCTACGAGCAGTACTTC.

The chain joins TRBV6-6 to TRBJ2-1; D ambiguous. The CDR3 consists of 14 residues. The germline gives CDR1 MNHNY, CDR2 SVGAGI (reference sequence). With 7 bases removed from V and 0 bases from J, the gap between germline ends came to 10 bases. CDR3 amino acids: CASNMGFSYNEQFF. The CDR3 DNA reads as TGTGCCAGCAATATGGGGTTCTCCTACAATGAGCAGTTCTTC.

This chain connects TRBV5-6 to TRBJ2-1, with a weak D call TRBD2 (6 bases). The CDR3 length is 15 residues. Germline V gives CDR1 SGHDT, CDR2 YYEEEE. Trimming took 3 bases from V and 0 from J, leaving 10 bases between them. DNA of the CDR3: TGTGCCAGCAGCTCCGGAGGGAGCTCCTACAATGAGCAGTTCTTC. Protein sequence: CASSSGGSSYNEQFF.

The rearrangement links TRBV6-5 to TRBJ2-7, with TRBD1 matching over 11 bases. Unmatched junction bases numbered 5, after V lost 5 bases and J lost 2 bases. Germline assignment: CDR1 MNHEY and CDR2 SVGAGI. The CDR3 covers 15 residues. CDR3 in DNA: TGTGCCAGCAGTCAGGGGGACAGGGGGACCTACGAGCAGTACTTC. Amino acids: CASSQGDRGTYEQYF.

The genes are TRBV2 and TRBJ2-7; TRBD2 might be the D (5 bases). The CDR3 is made up of 13 amino acids. In germline, CDR1 is SNHLY, CDR2 FYNNEI. Trimming shortened V by 8 bases and J by 4 bases, and 15 bases separated the two germline ends. CDR3 in DNA: TGTGCCAGCTCCGAGGGCAGTTGGTACGAGCAGTACTTC. This gives the protein CASSEGSWYEQYF.

This CDR3 is CASSQDWDSNQPQHF. CDR3 in DNA: TGCGCCAGCAGCCAAGATTGGGACAGCAATCAGCCCCAGCATTTT. The chain employs TRBV4-1 and TRBJ1-5; the D gene is possibly TRBD1 (5 bases). CDR1 MGHRA and CDR2 YSYEKL come from the germline V gene. The CDR3 covers 15 residues. The germline V and J ends were trimmed by 0 bases and 1 base, with 7 bases remaining between them.

The chain couples TRBV5-1 to TRBJ2-1; TRBD1 matches 7 bases. The CDR3 runs to 16 residues. From germline, CDR1 is SGHRS and CDR2 YFSETQ. V lost 3 bases and J lost 5; bases outside the gene matches: 11. CDR3 coding DNA: TGCGCCAGCAGCTCGTTACCGGGACAGAACCACAATGAGCAGTTCTTC. Protein sequence: CASSSLPGQNHNEQFF.

The chain employs TRBV27 and TRBJ2-7; D is uncertain. The CDR3 has 12 amino acids. Germline lookup yields CDR1 MNHEY and CDR2 SMNVEV (reference sequence). V lost 5 bases and J lost 2, with 7 bases in between. The CDR3 DNA follows: TGTGCCAGCAGTCCTGGCGCCTACGAGCAGTACTTC. Translation gives CASSPGAYEQYF.

V usage is TRBV19 and J usage is TRBJ1-2, with D hard to call. Germline CDR1 LNHDA, CDR2 SQIVND (reference sequence). The CDR3 has 13 residues. Trimming left V 5 bases short and J 8 bases short, with 15 bases between. The CDR3 DNA is TGTGCCAGTAGTCCCTCCGAGTCAGACGGCTACACCTTC. Translating it yields CASSPSESDGYTF.

The rearrangement joins TRBV27 to TRBJ2-2; 9 nucleotides agree with TRBD1. The CDR3 runs 16 residues. The germline CDR1 and CDR2 sequences are MNHEY and SMNVEV (reference sequence). The ends lost 2 bases at V and 7 bases at J; junction bases unmatched: 8. CDR3 sequence: CASSLGTGWRGGELFF. The CDR3 DNA sequence: TGTGCCAGCAGTTTAGGGACAGGGTGGAGGGGCGGGGAGCTGTTTTTT.

The V and J genes are TRBV5-1 and TRBJ2-3; D not certain. Trimming removed 9 bases at V and 4 bases at J, with 12 bases between. The CDR3 contains 12 residues. CDR1 is SGHRS, CDR2 YFSETQ, per germline. CDR3 nucleotide sequence: TGCGCCACCTACCGTAATCCAGATACGCAGTATTTT. This codes for CATYRNPDTQYF.

The chain uses TRBV19 and TRBJ2-1, with 8 bases aligning to TRBD1. The CDR3 length is 14 residues. Germline-derived CDR1 and CDR2 are LNHDA and SQIVND (reference sequence). Trimming took 6 bases from V and 5 from J; bases not matched to a gene: 6. CDR3 bases: TGTGCCAGTAGGTGGACAGGGTATAACAATGAGCAGTTCTTC. It encodes CASRWTGYNNEQFF.

The chain carries TRBV6-5 and TRBJ2-7; D is ambiguous. The CDR3 is 14 residues long. From germline, CDR1 is MNHEY and CDR2 SVGAGI. The germline V and J ends were trimmed by 2 bases and 4 bases, with 12 bases remaining between them. CDR3 in amino acids: CASSYTNHLYEQYF. In DNA form, the CDR3 reads TGTGCCAGCAGTTACACCAATCACTTATACGAGCAGTACTTC.

This chain uses TRBV28 with TRBJ1-1, with D possibly TRBD1 on 6 matching bases. Trimming took 4 bases from V and 0 from J, leaving 12 bases between them. The CDR3 loop spans 15 amino acids. Per germline, CDR1 MDHEN and CDR2 SYDVKM. In DNA, the CDR3 is TGTGCCAGCAGTTCCTGGACAGTGATGAACACTGAAGCTTTCTTT. Residues: CASSSWTVMNTEAFF. The full variable domain, rest sourced from reference TRBV28 and TRBJ1-1, is DVKVTQSSRYLVKRTGEKVFLECVQDMDHENMFWYRQDPGLGLRLIYFSYDVKMKEKGDIPEGYSVSREKKERFSLILESASTNQTSMYLCASSSWTVMNTEAFFGQGTRLTVV.